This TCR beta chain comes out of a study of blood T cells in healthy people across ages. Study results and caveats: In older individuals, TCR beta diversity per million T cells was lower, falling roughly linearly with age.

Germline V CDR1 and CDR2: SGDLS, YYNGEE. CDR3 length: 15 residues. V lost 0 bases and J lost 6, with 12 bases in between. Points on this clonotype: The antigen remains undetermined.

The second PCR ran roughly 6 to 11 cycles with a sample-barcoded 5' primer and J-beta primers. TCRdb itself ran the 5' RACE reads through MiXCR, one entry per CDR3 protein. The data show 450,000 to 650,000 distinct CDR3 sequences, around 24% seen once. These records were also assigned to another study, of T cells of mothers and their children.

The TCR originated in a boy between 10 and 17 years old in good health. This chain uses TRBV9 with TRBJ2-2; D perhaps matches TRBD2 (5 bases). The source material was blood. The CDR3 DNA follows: TGTGCCAGCAGCGTAGAGGTGAGGAGGTCCGGGGAGCTGTTTTTT. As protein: CASSVEVRRSGELFF.